These T cell receptor beta chains were read from a single sample in a study of T cells in lung cancer brain metastases. Using immunoSEQ multiplex PCR, the repertoire was profiled, and TCRdb retains in-frame clones only, with some absent. The sample includes several thousand clones, about 87% of them seen just once. Source material: tumor tissue from the primary lung tumor. These receptor sequences come from a man aged 60-69 years with non-small cell lung cancer. CDR3s include the opening cysteine and the closing phenylalanine or tryptophan. D genes are given only for firm matches. Size is stated for part of the rows, as once, few or many counts, or as a class when the clone is expanded.

v_gene	abundance	d_gene	j_gene	CDR3nt	CDR3aa
TRBV19	-	TRBD1	TRBJ1-5	TGTGCCAGTGGACAGGGGGATAAGAAGCCCCAGCATTTT	CASGQGDKKPQHF
TRBV19	-	-	TRBJ2-7	TGTGCCAGTAATTTAGGGTTAGGCTACGAGCAGTACTTC	CASNLGLGYEQYF
TRBV4-1	-	TRBD1	TRBJ1-6	TGCGCCAGCAGCGGGACAGGGGTAAATTCACCCCTCCACTTT	CASSGTGVNSPLHF
TRBV5-1	-	-	TRBJ2-7	TGCGCCAGCAGCTTGGCCCTTGGGGACTCCTACGAGCAGTACTTC	CASSLALGDSYEQYF
TRBV9	-	-	TRBJ1-4	TGTGCCAGCAGCGCCCACGGACAGACAACTAATGAAAAACTGTTTTTT	CASSAHGQTTNEKLFF
TRBV27	-	TRBD1	TRBJ1-2	TGTGCCAGCAGTCTACAGGGGGCGAACTATGGCTACACCTTC	CASSLQGANYGYTF
TRBV4-1	-	-	TRBJ2-7	TGCGCCAGCAGCCAAGAGGGCTTCTCCTACGAGCAGTACTTC	CASSQEGFSYEQYF
TRBV21-1	once	-	TRBJ2-1	TGTGCCAGCAGCCCACAGGGACAGGTTACGAGCTCCTACAATGAGCAGTTCTTC	CASSPQGQVTSSYNEQFF
TRBV29-1	-	TRBD1	TRBJ1-2	TGCAGCGTCGGGACAGGGGTTAGGTATGGCTACACCTTC	CSVGTGVRYGYTF
TRBV6-5	-	-	TRBJ2-1	TGTGCCAGCAGCCAACTAGGCAACAATGAGCAGTTCTTC	CASSQLGNNEQFF
TRBV5-1	-	TRBD2	TRBJ2-3	TGCGCCAGCAGCTTGACTAGCGGGAGGACAGATACGCAGTATTTT	CASSLTSGRTDTQYF
TRBV7-9	-	-	TRBJ2-1	TGTGCCAGCAGCTTAGTTTTGGGCTCCTACAATGAGCAGTTCTTC	CASSLVLGSYNEQFF
TRBV5-1	once	TRBD1	TRBJ2-7	TGCGCCAGCAGGCCCGGGACAGGGGGCGAGCAGTACTTC	CASRPGTGGEQYF
TRBV2	-	-	TRBJ1-1	TGTGCCAGCAGTGTAGAGCAAATGAACACTGAAGCTTTCTTT	CASSVEQMNTEAFF
TRBV10-3	-	-	TRBJ2-7	TGTGCCATCAGCGAGGACACTTACTACGAGCAGTACTTC	CAISEDTYYEQYF
TRBV6-5	-	-	TRBJ2-3	TGTGCCAGCAGTTACTCCCTCACTAACACAGATACGCAGTATTTT	CASSYSLTNTDTQYF
TRBV5-4	once	-	TRBJ2-2	TGTGCCAGCAGCTTAGAAGAGGGCGGGCTGTTTTTT	CASSLEEGGLFF
TRBV4-1	-	TRBD1	TRBJ2-3	TGCGCCAGCAGCCAACAATTGACAGGGGAAGATACGCAGTATTTT	CASSQQLTGEDTQYF
TRBV6-5	few	TRBD1	TRBJ1-5	TGTGCCAGCAGGGCAGGGGGCGGCGATCAGCCCCAGCATTTT	CASRAGGGDQPQHF
TRBV7-9	-	TRBD2	TRBJ2-1	TGTGCCAGCAGCCTACCCCTACTAGCGGAAGAAATTTATGAGCAGTTCTTC	CASSLPLLAEEIYEQFF
TRBV5-8	-	-	TRBJ2-7	TGTGCCAGCAGCTTGGGTTCGGGGTCGGGCGAGCAGTACTTC	CASSLGSGSGEQYF
TRBV5-1	-	TRBD1	TRBJ1-5	TGCGCCAGCAGCTTGGGAGGGGGCGGGCAGCCCCAGCATTTT	CASSLGGGGQPQHF
TRBV6-1	-	-	TRBJ1-2	TGTGCCAGCAGTGAATGGCAAAACTATGGCTACACCTTC	CASSEWQNYGYTF
TRBV5-5	-	TRBD1	TRBJ2-7	TGTGCCAGCAGCGGGGGAATGGGACAGACAACCTCCTACGAGCAGTACTTC	CASSGGMGQTTSYEQYF
TRBV13	-	-	TRBJ2-1	TGTGCCAGCAGCCTCCCTGGGGGTCGATACAATGAGCAGTTCTTC	CASSLPGGRYNEQFF